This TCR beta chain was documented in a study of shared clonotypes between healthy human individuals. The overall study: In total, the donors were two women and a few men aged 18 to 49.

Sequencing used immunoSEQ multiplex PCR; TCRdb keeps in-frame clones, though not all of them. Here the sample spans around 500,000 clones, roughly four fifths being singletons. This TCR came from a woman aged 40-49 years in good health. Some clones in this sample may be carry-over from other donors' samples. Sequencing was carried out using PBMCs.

The CDR3 here is CSVELGLAGIYEQYF. Written as DNA, the CDR3 is TGCAGCGTTGAGTTGGGACTAGCGGGAATCTACGAGCAGTACTTC. This chain links TRBV29-1 with TRBJ2-7; TRBD2 aligns across 13 bases. CDR1 and CDR2 from the germline V gene are SQVTM and ANQGSEA. V trimming: 3 bases; J trimming: 3 bases; junction bases outside the gene matches: 5. CDR3 length: 15 residues.